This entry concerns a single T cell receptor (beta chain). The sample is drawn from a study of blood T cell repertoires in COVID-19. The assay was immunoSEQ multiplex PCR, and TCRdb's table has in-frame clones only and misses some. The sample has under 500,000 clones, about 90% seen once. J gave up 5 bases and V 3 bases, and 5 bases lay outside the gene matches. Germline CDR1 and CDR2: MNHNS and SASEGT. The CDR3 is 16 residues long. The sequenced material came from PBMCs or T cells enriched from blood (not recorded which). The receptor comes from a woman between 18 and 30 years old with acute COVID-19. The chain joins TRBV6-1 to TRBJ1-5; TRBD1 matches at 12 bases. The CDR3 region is CASSEGTGGSDQPQHF. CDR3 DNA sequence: TGTGCCAGCAGTGAGGGGACAGGGGGCTCCGATCAGCCCCAGCATTTT.